Presented here are 10 T cell receptor beta chains from one specimen sequenced in a study of CXCR3-negative and CXCR3-positive naive CD8 T cells. General observations from the study: TRB CDR3 hydrophobicity was greater in CXCR3-positive naive cells than in CXCR3-negative naive cells.

In preparing the TRB cDNA libraries, 5' RACE with UMI labels was used. From the 5' RACE reads, TCRdb lists one entry per CDR3 protein and no DNA. This table lists about 150,000 distinct CDR3 sequences. No cognate antigen is known for these TCRs. The sample comprised naive CXCR3+ CD8+ T cells from blood. Subset: CD45RO-CCR7+CD27+CD95- naive CD8+ T cells expressing CXCR3 (TNR3+). Receptor source: a human donor in good health. Some clones in this sample may be carry-over from other donors' samples.

V gene TRBV5-4 combines with J gene TRBJ1-1; TCRdb proposes TRBD1, but this gene call is untestable without DNA. This CDR3 is 15 amino acids long. Germline CDR1 and CDR2: SGHNT and YYREEE (reference sequence). The CDR3 region is CASSLGDQVGTEAFF. Full variable domain (remainder filled in from reference TRBV5-4 and TRBJ1-1): ETGVTQSPTHLIKTRGQQVTLRCSSQSGHNTVSWYQQALGQGPQFIFQYYREEENGRGNFPPRFSGLQFPNYSSELNVNALELDDSALYLCASSLGDQVGTEAFFGQGTRLTVV.

The gene calls are TRBV7-9 and TRBJ2-2; TCRdb proposes TRBD1, but this gene call is untestable without DNA. Germline V CDR1 and CDR2: SEHNR, FQNEAQ (reference sequence). The CDR3 length is 16 residues. CDR3: CASSLFVLASTGELFF.

The chain couples TRBV6-5 to TRBJ2-1; TCRdb calls TRBD1, which cannot be checked without DNA. This CDR3 region has 14 residues. Germline loops: CDR1 MNHEY, CDR2 SVGAGI. The CDR3: CASSSRGLYNEQFF.

The CDR3 region is CASSLGTGAGELFF. The chain combines TRBV2 with TRBJ2-2; as DNA is missing, the TRBD1 call by TCRdb cannot be tested. CDR3 length: 14 residues. CDR1 is SNHLY, CDR2 FYNNEI, per germline.

The rearrangement links TRBV7-9 to TRBJ2-4; there is no DNA to check the TCRdb D call of TRBD1. CDR1 SEHNR and CDR2 FQNEAQ come from the germline V gene (reference sequence). The CDR3 consists of 18 residues. CDR3 amino acids: CASSSFRDRVGAKNIQYF.

The rearrangement uses TRBV29-1 and TRBJ2-1. Germline CDR1 reads SQVTM; CDR2 reads ANQGSEA. The CDR3 loop spans 13 amino acids. CDR3 loop: CSVVSASYNEQFF.

The rearrangement uses TRBV9 and TRBJ1-4; the D call from TCRdb, TRBD1, cannot be confirmed without DNA. This CDR3 is 15 amino acids long. CDR1 is SGDLS and CDR2 is YYNGEE in the germline V gene. This chain's CDR3 is CASSEMGGTNEKLFF.

The V and J genes are TRBV28 and TRBJ1-2; without DNA, the TCRdb call of TRBD1 cannot be checked. This CDR3 has 15 residues. CDR1 is MDHEN, CDR2 SYDVKM, per germline. CDR3 region: CASSRGGGRDYGYTF.

The J gene is TRBJ2-1, the V gene TRBV28. CDR1 and CDR2 from the germline V gene are MDHEN and SYDVKM. The CDR3 totals 12 residues. This CDR3 is CASSPTRNEQFF.

CDR3 amino acids: CASSGGTPNQETQYF. The chain uses TRBV9 and TRBJ2-5; the TCRdb call, TRBD1, lacks DNA for checking. CDR3 length equals 15 residues. CDR1 is SGDLS, CDR2 YYNGEE, per germline.